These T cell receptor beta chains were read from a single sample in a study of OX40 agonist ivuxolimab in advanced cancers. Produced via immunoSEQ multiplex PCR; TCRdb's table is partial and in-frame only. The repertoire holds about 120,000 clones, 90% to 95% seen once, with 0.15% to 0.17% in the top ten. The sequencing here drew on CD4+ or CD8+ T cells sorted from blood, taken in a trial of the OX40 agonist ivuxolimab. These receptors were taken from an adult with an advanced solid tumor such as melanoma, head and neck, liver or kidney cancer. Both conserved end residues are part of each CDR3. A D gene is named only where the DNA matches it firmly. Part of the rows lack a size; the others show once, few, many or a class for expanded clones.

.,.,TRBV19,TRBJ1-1,TGTGCCAGTAGTATTCAGGGGTTTTTCCCTGAAGCTTTCTTT,CASSIQGFFPEAFF
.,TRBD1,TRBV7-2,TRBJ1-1,TGTGCCAGCAGCTTTACAGGGACAGGAGTGAACACTGAAGCTTTCTTT,CASSFTGTGVNTEAFF
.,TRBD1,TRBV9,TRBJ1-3,TGTGCCAGCAGCGCCTCCGGGACAGGGTTCAACACCATATATTTT,CASSASGTGFNTIYF
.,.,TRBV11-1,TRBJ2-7,TGTGCCAGCAGACTACAGGGTCTGCCAGCCTACGAGCAGTACTTC,CASRLQGLPAYEQYF
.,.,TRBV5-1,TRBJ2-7,TGCGCCAGCAGCCTCCCAAGTTACGAGCAGTACTTC,CASSLPSYEQYF
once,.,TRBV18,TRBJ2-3,TGTGCCAGCTCACCAACAACACCAGATACGCAGTATTTT,CASSPTTPDTQYF
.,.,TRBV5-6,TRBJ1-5,TGTGCCAGCAGCTTGGGCCAGCTACCCAATCAGCCCCAGCATTTT,CASSLGQLPNQPQHF
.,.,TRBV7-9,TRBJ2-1,TGTGCCAGCAGCTTACAGGGGCCGAGGGGTTACAATGAGCAGTTCTTC,CASSLQGPRGYNEQFF
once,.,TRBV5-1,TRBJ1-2,TGCGCCAGCAGCTTGGCTCCCGCAGGGGGCTACACCTTC,CASSLAPAGGYTF
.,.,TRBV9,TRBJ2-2,TGTGCCAGCAGCCAGACTGGGGGCACCGGGGAGCTGTTTTTT,CASSQTGGTGELFF
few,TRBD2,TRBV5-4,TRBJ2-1,TGTGCCAGCAGCCTGGGACTAGTCGCCTACAATGAGCAGTTCTTC,CASSLGLVAYNEQFF
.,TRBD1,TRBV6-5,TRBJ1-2,TGTGCCAGCAGTCGGACAGGGAACTATGGCTACACCTTC,CASSRTGNYGYTF
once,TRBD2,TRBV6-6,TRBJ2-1,TGTGCCAGCAGTTCTAGCGGGAATAGCTATGAGCAGTTCTTC,CASSSSGNSYEQFF
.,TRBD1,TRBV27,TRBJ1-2,TGTGCCAGCAGGGGTCGACAGGGCAATGGCTACACCTTC,CASRGRQGNGYTF
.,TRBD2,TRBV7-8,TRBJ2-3,TGTGCCAGCAGTCTACTAGCGGGGGGCACAGATACGCAGTATTTT,CASSLLAGGTDTQYF
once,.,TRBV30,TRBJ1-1,TGTGCCTGGAGTGTGTGGGAGGGGGGTCGGAACACTGAAGCTTTCTTT,CAWSVWEGGRNTEAFF
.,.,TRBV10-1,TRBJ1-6,TGCGCCAGCAGTGAGTCGCTTCATTCACCCCTCCACTTT,CASSESLHSPLHF
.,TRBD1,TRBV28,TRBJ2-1,TGTGCCAGCAGCTCTGACAGGGGCCCTTACAATGAGCAGTTCTTC,CASSSDRGPYNEQFF
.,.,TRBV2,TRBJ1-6,TGTGCCAGCAGTGAACGCCGAAGTCATAATTCACCCCTCCACTTT,CASSERRSHNSPLHF
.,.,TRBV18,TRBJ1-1,TGTGCCAGCTCACCATCGGGCGGGACCGCCACTGAAGCTTTCTTT,CASSPSGGTATEAFF
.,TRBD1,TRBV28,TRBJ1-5,TGTGCCAGCATCCTTTTCCGCGGCGCAGGGGGAAAACAGCCCCAGCATTTT,CASILFRGAGGKQPQHF
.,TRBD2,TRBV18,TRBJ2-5,TGTGCCAGCTCACCTTTAAGAGCGGGGGGGAGTGGAGAGACCCAGTACTTC,CASSPLRAGGSGETQYF
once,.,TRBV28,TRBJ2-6,TGTGCCACCCTAAAGGGGGGGAGAGCCGGGGCCAACGTCCTGACTTTC,CATLKGGRAGANVLTF